Sequencing of this T cell receptor beta chain was carried out in a study of CD4 T cells in lung cancer (dated by TCRdb to the late 2010s). In the study overall: To find responses to candidate mutation-encoded neoepitopes, the study screened blood T cells from NSCLC patients and isolated neoantigen-specific CD4+ T-cell clones and TCRs. Aged 60 to 69 when blood was donated, the resected patients, most of whom were former smokers, had either lung adenocarcinoma or squamous cell carcinoma. Deep sequencing of TCRB was used to follow the frequency of neoantigen-specific clonotypes in tumor resections, non-adjacent lung and cultured T-cell products. Before blood donation, patients had received treatments including platinum chemotherapy, and some received nivolumab or pembrolizumab. Four patients undergoing curative-intent resections for stage I-III non-small cell lung cancer provided the tumor and non-adjacent lung tissue.

Concerning this clone itself: What antigen it recognizes has not been identified. No clone much larger than this one lies a single base away; base qualities are absent.

The protocol used for the library was the immunoSEQ multiplex PCR assay. DNA was isolated using Qiagen DNeasy or QIAamp micro DNA kits, and TCRB was sequenced using the Adaptive Biotechnology human TCRB sequencing kit. TCRB libraries were sequenced on an Illumina MiSeq. The source study handled its data this way. TCRB sequence data were analyzed with the kit provider's software, and tumor enrichment of clonotype templates was tested with Fisher's exact test. TCRdb mirrors the immuneACCESS table, restricted to in-frame sequences. Some clones are absent from its copies; in checked studies, under half trace to an unresolved V gene, and the reason for the others is unknown. The V and J calls and clone size were taken over from that table, and D and trimming were inferred from the DNA. In all, the sample holds some 9,600 clones, and around 66% of those were seen once. 15% of the sample comes from the top ten.

Broader findings and caveats from the paper: Some blood-derived responses might be explained by in vitro priming of naive T cells or cross-reactivity rather than by memory responses to the cancer.

Based on the germline V gene (reference sequence), the CDR1 and CDR2 sequences are SEHNR and FQNEAQ. V loses 2 bases, J loses 1 base, and the germline ends lie 3 bases apart. The CDR3 contains 12 residues, cysteine and phenylalanine counted. Only the CDR3 portion is preserved as DNA: 36 bases, with reading frame beginning at the first base. Non-adjacent lung tissue was taken as far as possible from the malignant lesion, at least 3 cm away, from the same resection. Here the chain combines TRBV7-9 and TRBJ2-7; the D gene cannot be named for sure. This sequence originates from a man aged 55 to 70 with non-small cell lung cancer. Material: normal lung tissue taken away from the tumor. CDR3 loop: CASSLSSYEQYF. In nucleotides, the sequence is TGTGCCAGCAGCTTATCATCCTACGAGCAGTACTTC.